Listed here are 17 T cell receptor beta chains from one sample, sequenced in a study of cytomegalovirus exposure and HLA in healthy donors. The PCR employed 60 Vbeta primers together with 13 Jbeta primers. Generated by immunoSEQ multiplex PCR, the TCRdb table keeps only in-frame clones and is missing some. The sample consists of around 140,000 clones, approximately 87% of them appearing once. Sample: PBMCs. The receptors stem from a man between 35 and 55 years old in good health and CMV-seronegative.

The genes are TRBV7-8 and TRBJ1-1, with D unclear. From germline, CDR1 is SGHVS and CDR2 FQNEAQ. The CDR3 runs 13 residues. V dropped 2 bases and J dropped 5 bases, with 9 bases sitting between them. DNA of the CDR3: TGTGCCAGCAGCTTAACGGGTTTAACTGAAGCTTTCTTT. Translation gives CASSLTGLTEAFF.

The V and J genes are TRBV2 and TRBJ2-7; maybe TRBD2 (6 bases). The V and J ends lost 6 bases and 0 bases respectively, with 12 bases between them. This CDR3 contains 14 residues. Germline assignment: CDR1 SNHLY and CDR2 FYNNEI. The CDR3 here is CASSGGTNSYEQYF. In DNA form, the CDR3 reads TGTGCCAGCAGCGGCGGGACGAACTCCTACGAGCAGTACTTC. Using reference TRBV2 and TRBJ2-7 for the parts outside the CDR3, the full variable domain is EPEVTQTPSHQVTQMGQEVILRCVPISNHLYFYWYRQILGQKVEFLVSFYNNEISEKSEIFDDQFSVERPDGSNFTLKIRSTKLEDSAMYFCASSGGTNSYEQYFGPGTRLTVT.

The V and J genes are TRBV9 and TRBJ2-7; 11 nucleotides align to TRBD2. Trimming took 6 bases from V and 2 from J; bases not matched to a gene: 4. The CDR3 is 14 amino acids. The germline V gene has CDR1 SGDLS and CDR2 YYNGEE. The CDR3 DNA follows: TGTGCCAGCACCCCGGGACTAGCGGCCTACGAGCAGTACTTC. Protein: CASTPGLAAYEQYF. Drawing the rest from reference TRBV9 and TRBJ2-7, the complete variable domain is DSGVTQTPKHLITATGQRVTLRCSPRSGDLSVYWYQQSLDQGLQFLIQYYNGEERAKGNILERFSAQQFPDLHSELNLSSLELGDSALYFCASTPGLAAYEQYFGPGTRLTVT.

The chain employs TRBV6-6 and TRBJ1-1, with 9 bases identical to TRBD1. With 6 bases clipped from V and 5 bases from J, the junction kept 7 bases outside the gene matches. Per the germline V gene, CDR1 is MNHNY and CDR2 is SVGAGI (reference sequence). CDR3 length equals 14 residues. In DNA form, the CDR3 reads TGTGCCAGCAGCCAGATGGGACAGGGAACTGAAGCTTTCTTT. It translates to CASSQMGQGTEAFF.

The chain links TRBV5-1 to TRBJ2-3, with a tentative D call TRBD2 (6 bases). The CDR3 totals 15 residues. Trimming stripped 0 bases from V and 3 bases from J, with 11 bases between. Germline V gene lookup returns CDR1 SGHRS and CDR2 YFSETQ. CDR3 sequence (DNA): TGCGCCAGCAGCTTGGAGGGAGGTTGGACAGATACGCAGTATTTT. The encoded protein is CASSLEGGWTDTQYF.

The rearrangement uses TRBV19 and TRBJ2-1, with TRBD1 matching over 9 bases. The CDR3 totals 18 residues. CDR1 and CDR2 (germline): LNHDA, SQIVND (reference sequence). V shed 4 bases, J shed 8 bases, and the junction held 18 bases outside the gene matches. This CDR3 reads CASSRRVTLWGQGDEQFF. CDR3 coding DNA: TGTGCCAGTAGTAGACGGGTAACATTGTGGGGACAGGGCGATGAGCAGTTCTTC.

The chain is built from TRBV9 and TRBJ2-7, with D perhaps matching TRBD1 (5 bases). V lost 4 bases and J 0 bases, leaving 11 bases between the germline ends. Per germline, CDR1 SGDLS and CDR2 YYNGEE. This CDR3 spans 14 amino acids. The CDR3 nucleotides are TGTGCCAGCAGCACAAACAGGCACTCCTACGAGCAGTACTTC. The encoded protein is CASSTNRHSYEQYF.

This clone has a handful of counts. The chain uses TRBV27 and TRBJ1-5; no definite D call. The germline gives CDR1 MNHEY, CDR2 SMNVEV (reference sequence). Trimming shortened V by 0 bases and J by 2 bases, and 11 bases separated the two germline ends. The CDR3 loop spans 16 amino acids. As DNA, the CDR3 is TGTGCCAGCAGTTTATCAGGAGGTAGCGGCAATCAGCCCCAGCATTTT. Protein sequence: CASSLSGGSGNQPQHF.

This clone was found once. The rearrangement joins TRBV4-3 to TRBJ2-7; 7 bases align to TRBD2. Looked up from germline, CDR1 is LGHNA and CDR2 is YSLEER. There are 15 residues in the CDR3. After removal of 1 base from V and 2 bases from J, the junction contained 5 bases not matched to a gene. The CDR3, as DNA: TGCGCCAGCAGCCAAGGACTAGCAGACCCCTACGAGCAGTACTTC. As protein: CASSQGLADPYEQYF.

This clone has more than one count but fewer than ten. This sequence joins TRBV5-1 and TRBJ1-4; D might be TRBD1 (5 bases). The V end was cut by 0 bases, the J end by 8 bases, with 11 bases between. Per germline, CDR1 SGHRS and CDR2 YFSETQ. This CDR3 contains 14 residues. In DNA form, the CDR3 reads TGCGCCAGCAGCTTGGTTCAGGGTCGGGAAAAACTGTTTTTT. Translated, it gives CASSLVQGREKLFF.

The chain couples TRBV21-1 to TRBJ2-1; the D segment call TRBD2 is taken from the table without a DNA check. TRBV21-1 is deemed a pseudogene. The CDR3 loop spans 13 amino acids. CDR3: CASSKGEDNEQFF. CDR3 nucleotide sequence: TGTGCCAGCAGCAAAGGTGAGGACAATGAGCAGTTCTTC.

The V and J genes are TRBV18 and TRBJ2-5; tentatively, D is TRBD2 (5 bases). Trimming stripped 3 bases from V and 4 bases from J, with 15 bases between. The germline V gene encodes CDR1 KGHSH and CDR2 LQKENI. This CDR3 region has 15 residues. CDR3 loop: CASSPRETSGETQYF. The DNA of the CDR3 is TGTGCCAGCTCACCCCGGGAAACCAGTGGAGAGACCCAGTACTTC.

DNA of the CDR3: TGTGCCAGCCAAAACCTGGGGGGGTGGAGCGATCAGCCCCAGCATTTT. Protein product: CASQNLGGWSDQPQHF. The chain recombines TRBV2 with TRBJ1-5; D is perhaps TRBD1 (5 bases). The V gene's germline CDR1 is SNHLY and CDR2 FYNNEI. The CDR3 is 16 amino acids. The V gene lost 8 bases and the J gene lost 5 bases, with 22 bases spanning the gap.

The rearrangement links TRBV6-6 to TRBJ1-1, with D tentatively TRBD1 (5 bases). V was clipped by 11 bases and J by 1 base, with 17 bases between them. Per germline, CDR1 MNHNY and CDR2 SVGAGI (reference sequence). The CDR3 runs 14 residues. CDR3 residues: CAARPGLTNTEAFF. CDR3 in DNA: TGTGCCGCTCGGCCGGGACTGACGAACACTGAAGCTTTCTTT.

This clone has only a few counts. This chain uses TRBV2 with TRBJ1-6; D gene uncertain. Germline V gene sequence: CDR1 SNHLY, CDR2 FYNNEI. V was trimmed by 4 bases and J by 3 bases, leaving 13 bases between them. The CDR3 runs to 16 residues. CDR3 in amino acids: CASSVQRGFYNSPLHF. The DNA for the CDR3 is TGTGCCAGCAGTGTGCAACGCGGTTTCTATAATTCACCCCTCCACTTT.

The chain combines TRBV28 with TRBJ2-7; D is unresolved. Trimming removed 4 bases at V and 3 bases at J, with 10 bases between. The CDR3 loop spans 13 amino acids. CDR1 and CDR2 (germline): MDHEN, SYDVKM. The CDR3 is CASSSGGGYEQYF. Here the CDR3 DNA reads TGTGCCAGCAGTTCAGGTGGTGGCTACGAGCAGTACTTC.

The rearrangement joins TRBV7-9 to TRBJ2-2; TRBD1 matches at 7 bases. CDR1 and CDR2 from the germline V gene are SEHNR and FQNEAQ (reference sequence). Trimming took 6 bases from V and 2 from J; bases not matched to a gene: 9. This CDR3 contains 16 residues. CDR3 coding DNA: TGTGCCAGCAGGGGGACAGCGGCTGCTAACACCGGGGAGCTGTTTTTT. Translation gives CASRGTAAANTGELFF.